These T cell receptor beta chains were read from a single sample in a study of cytomegalovirus exposure and HLA in healthy donors. The protocol was immunoSEQ multiplex PCR, while the TCRdb copy is restricted to in-frame clones and leaves out a portion. The sample has around 300,000 clones; around two thirds are singletons. Source material: PBMCs. These receptors were obtained from a female donor in good health and CMV-seronegative. CDR3s leave out the opening cysteine and the closing phenylalanine or tryptophan. Each record gives: J gene, clone size, V gene, CDR3 protein. Clone size is not always given. Where it is, it says once, few, many or a class for expanded clones.

TRBJ2-2 | NA | TRBV7-9 | ASRGTGELF
TRBJ2-1 | once | TRBV7-2 | ASSLGSRTGNEQF
TRBJ1-6 | few | TRBV5-6 | ARVNCLDSPLH
NA | NA | TRBV7-6 | ASSSRTGLAEQY
TRBJ2-2 | few | TRBV16 | ASSQYGGNTGELF
TRBJ1-3 | NA | TRBV28 | ASSLTATGNTIY
TRBJ1-4 | NA | TRBV7-9 | ASSLGQATTNEKLF
TRBJ2-5 | NA | TRBV6-5 | ASSYLRRSRQETQY
TRBJ2-3 | NA | TRBV4-1 | ASSQDSGPTDTQY
TRBJ2-1 | NA | TRBV7-9 | ASSFAESYYNEQF
TRBJ2-7 | NA | TRBV5-1 | ASSPQGQGAYEQY
TRBJ2-1 | NA | TRBV5-4 | ASSLAPAWARHNEQF
TRBJ1-2 | NA | TRBV29-1 | SVPQGNGYT
TRBJ2-1 | NA | TRBV9 | ASSVRRDEQF
TRBJ1-1 | NA | TRBV7-9 | ASSRTGMNTEAF
TRBJ2-7 | NA | TRBV27 | ASGSRTAGVYEQY
TRBJ2-1 | NA | TRBV7-7 | ASSRNASGRVGRQF
TRBJ2-5 | few | TRBV9 | ASSVAGSQETQY
TRBJ2-7 | NA | TRBV5-1 | ASSYQTGSYEQY
TRBJ2-1 | NA | TRBV7-9 | SSSLYRNEQF
TRBJ2-3 | NA | TRBV6-1 | ASSPSGSTDTQY
TRBJ1-2 | NA | TRBV6-1 | ASSEAPGGNYGYT
TRBJ2-7 | once | TRBV7-6 | ASSLEAGTSYEQY
TRBJ1-1 | NA | TRBV5-4 | ASSPVTRRGNTEAF
TRBJ2-7 | NA | TRBV11-3 | ASSLDVWTGAYEQY
TRBJ2-5 | NA | TRBV9 | ASSVGGLAVMETQY
TRBJ2-7 | NA | TRBV27 | ASSPDLAVFSSYEQY
TRBJ1-4 | NA | TRBV6-1 | AAGTGPIEKLF
TRBJ2-3 | NA | TRBV2 | ASSVSRITLGDTQY
TRBJ2-1 | NA | TRBV7-2 | ASSLESKAYNEQF
TRBJ2-1 | NA | TRBV14 | ASSQVDSNEQF
TRBJ1-1 | NA | TRBV28 | ASQGNTEAF
TRBJ1-1 | NA | TRBV9 | ASSVGQGRVGTEAF
TRBJ2-7 | NA | TRBV11-3 | ASSLVRGPGPYEQY
TRBJ2-1 | NA | TRBV5-1 | ASSVWTASSEQF
TRBJ2-1 | few | TRBV7-7 | ASSRRLASYNEQF
NA | NA | TRBV27 | ASSFTEDSYEQY
TRBJ1-1 | once | TRBV7-8 | ASSLALGTGMDGAF
TRBJ2-7 | once | TRBV6-5 | ASRQGLYEQY
TRBJ1-1 | NA | TRBV28 | ATSSRGVNTEAF
TRBJ2-7 | NA | TRBV19 | ASSPSAGRQSEQY
TRBJ1-2 | NA | TRBV18 | ASSPGQFYGYT
TRBJ1-6 | once | TRBV5-1 | ASSFKRSSYNSPLH
TRBJ2-3 | NA | TRBV7-9 | ASSLARLAGVRDTQY
TRBJ2-3 | NA | TRBV9 | ASSVEVASTDTQY
TRBJ2-3 | NA | TRBV2 | ASSDFRLSTDTQY
TRBJ2-2 | NA | TRBV28 | ASSRFGTGGFAGELF